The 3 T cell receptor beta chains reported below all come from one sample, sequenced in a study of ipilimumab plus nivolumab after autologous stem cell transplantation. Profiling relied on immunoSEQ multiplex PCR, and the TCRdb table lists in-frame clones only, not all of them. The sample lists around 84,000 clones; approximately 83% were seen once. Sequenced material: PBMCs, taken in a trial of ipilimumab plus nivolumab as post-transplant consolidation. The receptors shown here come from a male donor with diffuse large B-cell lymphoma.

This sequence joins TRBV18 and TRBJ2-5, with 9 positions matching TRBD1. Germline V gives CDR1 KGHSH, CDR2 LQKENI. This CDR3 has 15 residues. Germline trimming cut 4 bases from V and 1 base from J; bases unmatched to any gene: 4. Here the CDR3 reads CASSRRQGGQETQYF. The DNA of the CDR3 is TGTGCCAGCTCACGTCGACAGGGGGGCCAAGAGACCCAGTACTTC.

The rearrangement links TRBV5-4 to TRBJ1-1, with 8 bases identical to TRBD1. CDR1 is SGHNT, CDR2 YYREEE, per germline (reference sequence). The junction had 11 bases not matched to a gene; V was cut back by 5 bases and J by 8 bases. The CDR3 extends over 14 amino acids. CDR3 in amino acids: CASSFEGGDREAFF. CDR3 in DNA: TGTGCCAGCAGTTTTGAGGGTGGGGACAGGGAAGCTTTCTTT.

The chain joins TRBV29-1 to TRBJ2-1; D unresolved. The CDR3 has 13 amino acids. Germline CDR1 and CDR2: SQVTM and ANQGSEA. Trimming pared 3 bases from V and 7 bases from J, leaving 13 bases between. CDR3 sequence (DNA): TGCAGCGTTGAGAAGGGTACAAGGAATGAGCAGTTCTTC. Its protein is CSVEKGTRNEQFF.